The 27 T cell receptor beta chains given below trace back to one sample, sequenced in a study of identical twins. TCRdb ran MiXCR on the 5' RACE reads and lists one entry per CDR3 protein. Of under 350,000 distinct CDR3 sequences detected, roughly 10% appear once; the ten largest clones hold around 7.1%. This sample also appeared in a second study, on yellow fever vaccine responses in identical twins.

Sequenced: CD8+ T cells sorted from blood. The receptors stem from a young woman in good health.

CDR3 sequence (DNA): TGTGCCAGCGGAGCCCTGACCGCCGATGGAAAGACCCAGTACTTC. Translation gives CASGALTADGKTQYF. V is TRBV21-1 and J is TRBJ2-5; TRBD1 is taken as the D call from the table, unchecked against the DNA. TRBV21-1 is assigned pseudogene status. This CDR3 is built from 15 residues.

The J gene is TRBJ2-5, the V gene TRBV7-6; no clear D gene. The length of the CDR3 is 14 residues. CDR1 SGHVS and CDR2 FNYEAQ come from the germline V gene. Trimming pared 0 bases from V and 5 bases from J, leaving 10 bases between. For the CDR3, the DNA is TGTGCCAGCAGCTTAGCCTGGGCTCCGGAGACCCAGTACTTC. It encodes CASSLAWAPETQYF.

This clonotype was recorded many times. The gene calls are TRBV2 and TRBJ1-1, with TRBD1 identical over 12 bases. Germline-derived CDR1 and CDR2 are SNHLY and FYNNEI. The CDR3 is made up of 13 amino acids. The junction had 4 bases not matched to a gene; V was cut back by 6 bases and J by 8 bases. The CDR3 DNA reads TGTGCCAGCAGGGGGACAGGGGGCTTGGAAGCTTTCTTT. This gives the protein CASRGTGGLEAFF.

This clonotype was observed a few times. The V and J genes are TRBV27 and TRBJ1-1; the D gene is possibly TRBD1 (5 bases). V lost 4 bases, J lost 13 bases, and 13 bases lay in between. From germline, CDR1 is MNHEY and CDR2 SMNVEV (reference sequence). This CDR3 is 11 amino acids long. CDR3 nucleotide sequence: TGTGCCAGCAGTTCCCCCCCGACAGTTTTCTTT. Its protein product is CASSSPPTVFF.

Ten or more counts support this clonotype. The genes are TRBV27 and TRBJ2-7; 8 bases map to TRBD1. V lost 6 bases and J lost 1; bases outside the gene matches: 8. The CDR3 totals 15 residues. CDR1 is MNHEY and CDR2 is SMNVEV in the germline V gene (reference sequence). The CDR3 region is CASSLTGGSSYEQYF. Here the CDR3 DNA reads TGTGCCAGCAGCCTAACAGGGGGGTCTTCCTACGAGCAGTACTTC.

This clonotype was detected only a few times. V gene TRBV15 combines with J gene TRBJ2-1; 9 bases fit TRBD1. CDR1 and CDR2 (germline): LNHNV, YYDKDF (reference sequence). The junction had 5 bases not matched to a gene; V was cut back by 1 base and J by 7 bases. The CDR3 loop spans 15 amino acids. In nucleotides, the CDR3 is TGTGCCACCAGCAGAGGGACAGGGGCTAGAAATGAGCAGTTCTTC. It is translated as CATSRGTGARNEQFF.

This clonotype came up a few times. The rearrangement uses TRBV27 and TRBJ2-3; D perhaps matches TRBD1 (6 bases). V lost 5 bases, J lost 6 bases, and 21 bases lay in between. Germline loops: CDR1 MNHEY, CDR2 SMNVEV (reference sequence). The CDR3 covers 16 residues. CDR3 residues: CASSTQRWGQADTQYF. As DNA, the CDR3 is TGTGCCAGCAGTACCCAGAGATGGGGGCAAGCGGATACGCAGTATTTT.

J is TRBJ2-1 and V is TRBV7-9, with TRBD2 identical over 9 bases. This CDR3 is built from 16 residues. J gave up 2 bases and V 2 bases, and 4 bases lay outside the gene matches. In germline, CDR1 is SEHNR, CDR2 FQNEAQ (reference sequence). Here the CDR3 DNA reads TGTGCCAGCAGCTTACTTGCGGGGGGGGCCTACAATGAGCAGTTCTTC. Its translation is CASSLLAGGAYNEQFF.

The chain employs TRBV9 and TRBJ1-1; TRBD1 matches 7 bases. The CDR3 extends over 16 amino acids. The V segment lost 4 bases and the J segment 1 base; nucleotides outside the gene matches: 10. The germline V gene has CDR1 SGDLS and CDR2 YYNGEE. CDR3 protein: CASSFRDRSGNTEAFF. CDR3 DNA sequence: TGTGCCAGCAGCTTCCGGGACAGATCGGGGAACACTGAAGCTTTCTTT. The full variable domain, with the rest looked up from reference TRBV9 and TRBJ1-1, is DSGVTQTPKHLITATGQRVTLRCSPRSGDLSVYWYQQSLDQGLQFLIQYYNGEERAKGNILERFSAQQFPDLHSELNLSSLELGDSALYFCASSFRDRSGNTEAFFGQGTRLTVV.

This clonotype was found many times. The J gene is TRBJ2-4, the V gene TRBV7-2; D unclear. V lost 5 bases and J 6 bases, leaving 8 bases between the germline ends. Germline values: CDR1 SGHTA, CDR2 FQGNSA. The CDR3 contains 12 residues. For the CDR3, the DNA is TGTGCCAGCAGCCCCAATGGAAACATTCAGTACTTC. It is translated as CASSPNGNIQYF.

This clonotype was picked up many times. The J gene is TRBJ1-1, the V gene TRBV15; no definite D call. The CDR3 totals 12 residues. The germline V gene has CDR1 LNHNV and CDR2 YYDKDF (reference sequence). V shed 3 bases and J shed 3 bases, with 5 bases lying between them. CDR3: CATSRDHTEAFF. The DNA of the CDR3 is TGTGCCACCAGCAGGGACCACACTGAAGCTTTCTTT.

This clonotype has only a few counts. This CDR3 is CASSLGGLEGETQYF. The CDR3, as DNA: TGCGCCAGCAGCTTGGGGGGACTAGAGGGAGAGACCCAGTACTTC. The chain has TRBV5-1 and TRBJ2-5; 8 bases match TRBD2. Germline assignment: CDR1 SGHRS and CDR2 YFSETQ. V trimming: 0 bases; J trimming: 4 bases; junction bases outside the gene matches: 5. The CDR3 sequence is 15 residues long.

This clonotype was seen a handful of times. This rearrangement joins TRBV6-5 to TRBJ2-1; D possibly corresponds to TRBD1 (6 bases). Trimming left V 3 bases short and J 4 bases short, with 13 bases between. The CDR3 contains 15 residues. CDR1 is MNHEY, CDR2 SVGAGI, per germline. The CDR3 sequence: CASSYGLGAYNEQFF. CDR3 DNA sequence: TGTGCCAGCAGTTATGGGTTGGGGGCTTACAATGAGCAGTTCTTC.

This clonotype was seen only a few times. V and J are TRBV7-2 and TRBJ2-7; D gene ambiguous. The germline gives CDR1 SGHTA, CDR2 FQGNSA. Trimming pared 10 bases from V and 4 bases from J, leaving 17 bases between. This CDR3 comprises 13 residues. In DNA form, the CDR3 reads TGTGCCACCGCTCCCTCGGACGAATACGAGCAGTACTTC. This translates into CATAPSDEYEQYF.

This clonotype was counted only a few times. The CDR3 DNA is TGTGCCAGCAGTTTACGAGACATCTCGAGGGGGGGTGCGCCCTACGAGCAGTACTTC. Encoded protein: CASSLRDISRGGAPYEQYF. The rearrangement uses TRBV27 and TRBJ2-7, with D possibly being TRBD2 (7 bases). This CDR3 region has 19 residues. Looked up from germline, CDR1 is MNHEY and CDR2 is SMNVEV (reference sequence). Trimming pared 2 bases from V and 2 bases from J, leaving 25 bases between.

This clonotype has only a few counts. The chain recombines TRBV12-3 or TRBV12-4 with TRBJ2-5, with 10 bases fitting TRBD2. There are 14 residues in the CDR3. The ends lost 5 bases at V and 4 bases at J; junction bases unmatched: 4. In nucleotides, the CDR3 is TGTGCCAGCAGTCCGAGCGGGGGGGGAGAGACCCAGTACTTC. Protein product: CASSPSGGGETQYF.

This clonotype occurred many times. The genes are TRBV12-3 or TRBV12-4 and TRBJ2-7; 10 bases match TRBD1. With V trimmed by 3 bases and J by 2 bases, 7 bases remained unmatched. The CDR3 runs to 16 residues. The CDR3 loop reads CASSLGYGQGAYEQYF. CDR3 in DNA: TGTGCCAGCAGTTTGGGGTATGGACAGGGGGCCTACGAGCAGTACTTC.

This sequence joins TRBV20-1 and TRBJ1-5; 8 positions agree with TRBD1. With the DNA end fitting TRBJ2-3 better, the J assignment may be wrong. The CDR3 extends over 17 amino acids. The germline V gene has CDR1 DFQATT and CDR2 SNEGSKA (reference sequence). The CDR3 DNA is TGCAGTGCTACCTGGACCGCAGGGACAGGAGACAATCAGCCCCAGTATTTT. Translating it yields CSATWTAGTGDNQPQYF.

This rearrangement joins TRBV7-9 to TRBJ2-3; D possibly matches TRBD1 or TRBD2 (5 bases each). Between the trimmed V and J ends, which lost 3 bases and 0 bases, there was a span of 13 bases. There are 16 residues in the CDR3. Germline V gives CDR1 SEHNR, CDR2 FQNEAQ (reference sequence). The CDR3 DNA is TGTGCCAGCAGCTTGGTGACGGGGCCGAGCACAGATACGCAGTATTTT. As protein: CASSLVTGPSTDTQYF.

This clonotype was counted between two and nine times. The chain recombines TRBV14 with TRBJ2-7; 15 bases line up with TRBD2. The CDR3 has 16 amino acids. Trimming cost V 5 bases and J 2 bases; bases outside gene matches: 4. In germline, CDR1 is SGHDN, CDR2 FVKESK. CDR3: CASSTGTSGGPYEQYF. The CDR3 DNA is TGTGCCAGCAGCACGGGGACTAGCGGGGGGCCCTACGAGCAGTACTTC.

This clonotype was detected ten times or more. CDR3 DNA sequence: TGTGCCAGCAGTCCCGGGCTTAACTACAATGAGCAGTTCTTC. This encodes CASSPGLNYNEQFF. This rearrangement joins TRBV12-3 or TRBV12-4 to TRBJ2-1; the D is unclear. This CDR3 has 14 residues. V was cut by 5 bases and J by 3 bases, with 11 bases left in between.

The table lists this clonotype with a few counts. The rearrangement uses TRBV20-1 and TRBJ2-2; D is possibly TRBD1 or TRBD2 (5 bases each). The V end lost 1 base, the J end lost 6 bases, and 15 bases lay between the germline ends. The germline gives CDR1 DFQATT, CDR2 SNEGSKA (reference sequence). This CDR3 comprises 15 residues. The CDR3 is CSARGSTRGPGELFF. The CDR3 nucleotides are TGCAGTGCTAGAGGGTCAACACGGGGACCCGGGGAGCTGTTTTTT.

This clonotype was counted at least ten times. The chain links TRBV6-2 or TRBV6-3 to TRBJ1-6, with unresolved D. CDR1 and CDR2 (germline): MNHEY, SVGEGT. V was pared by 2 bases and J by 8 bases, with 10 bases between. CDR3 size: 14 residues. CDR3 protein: CASSYDSRDSPLHF. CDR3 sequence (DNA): TGTGCCAGCAGTTACGACTCAAGGGATTCACCCCTCCACTTT.

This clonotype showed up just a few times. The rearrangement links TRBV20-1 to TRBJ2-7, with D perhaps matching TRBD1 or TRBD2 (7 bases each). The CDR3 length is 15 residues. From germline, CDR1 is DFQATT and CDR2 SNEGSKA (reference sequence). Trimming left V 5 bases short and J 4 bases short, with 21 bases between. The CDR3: CSAAWGEGALYEQYF. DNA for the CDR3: TGCAGTGCTGCCTGGGGGGAGGGGGCATTGTACGAGCAGTACTTC.

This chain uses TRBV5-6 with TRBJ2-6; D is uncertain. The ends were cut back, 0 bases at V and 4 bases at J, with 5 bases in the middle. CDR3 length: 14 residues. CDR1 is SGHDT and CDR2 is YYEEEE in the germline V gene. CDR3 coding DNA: TGTGCCAGCAGCTTGGCCGGCGGGGCCAACGTCCTGACTTTC. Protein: CASSLAGGANVLTF.

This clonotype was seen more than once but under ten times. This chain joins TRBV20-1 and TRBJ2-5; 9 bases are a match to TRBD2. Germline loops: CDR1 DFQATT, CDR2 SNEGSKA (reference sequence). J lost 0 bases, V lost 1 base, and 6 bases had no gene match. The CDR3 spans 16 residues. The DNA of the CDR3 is TGCAGTGCTAGAGGACGGACTAGCGTTTACCAAGAGACCCAGTACTTC. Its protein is CSARGRTSVYQETQYF.

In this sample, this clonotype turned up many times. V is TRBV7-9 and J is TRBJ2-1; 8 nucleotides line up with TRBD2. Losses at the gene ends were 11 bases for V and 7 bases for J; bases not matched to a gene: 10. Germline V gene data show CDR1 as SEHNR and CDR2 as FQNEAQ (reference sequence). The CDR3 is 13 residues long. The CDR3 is CAPEWLAGNEQFF. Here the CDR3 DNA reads TGTGCCCCCGAGTGGTTAGCGGGAAATGAGCAGTTCTTC.